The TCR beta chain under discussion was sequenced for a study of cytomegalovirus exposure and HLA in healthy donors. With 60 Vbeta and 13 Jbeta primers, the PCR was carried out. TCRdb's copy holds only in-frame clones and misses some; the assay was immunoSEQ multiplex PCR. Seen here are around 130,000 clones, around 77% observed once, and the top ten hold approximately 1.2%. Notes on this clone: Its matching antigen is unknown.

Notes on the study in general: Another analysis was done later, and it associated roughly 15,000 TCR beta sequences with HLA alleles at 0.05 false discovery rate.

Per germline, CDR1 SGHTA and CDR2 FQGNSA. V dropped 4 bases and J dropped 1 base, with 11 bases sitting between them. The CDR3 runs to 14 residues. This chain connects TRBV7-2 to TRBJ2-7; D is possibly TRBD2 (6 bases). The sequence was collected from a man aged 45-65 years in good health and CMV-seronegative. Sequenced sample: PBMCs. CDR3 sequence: CASSSRLGSYEQYF. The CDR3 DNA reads TGTGCCAGCAGCTCCCGACTAGGATCCTACGAGCAGTACTTC.